Listed here are 25 T cell receptor beta chains from one sample, sequenced in a study of Ad26.COV2.S vaccination and SARS-CoV-2 variants. The treatment denotes: roughly 18 received Ad26.COV2.S at low or high dose, single or two shots; several received placebo; per-sample allocation not given. On day 63 after the first injection, vaccine and placebo recipients gave samples. TCRdb keeps only in-frame clones here, not all; method: immunoSEQ multiplex PCR. The sample has about 280,000 clones, over 75% seen once. Sequencing used peripheral blood, obtained in a trial of Ad26.COV2.S vaccine versus placebo. These receptors were obtained from a person aged 18-60 years who received the Ad26.COV2.S COVID-19 vaccine or a placebo.

This clone occurred once. V and J are TRBV19 and TRBJ1-2, with unresolved D. Germline V gene lookup returns CDR1 LNHDA and CDR2 SQIVND (reference sequence). The CDR3 is 14 amino acids. With 3 bases removed from V and 4 bases from J, the gap between germline ends came to 12 bases. The CDR3 here is CASSMSRSIYGYTF. As DNA, the CDR3 is TGTGCCAGTAGTATGAGCAGGTCGATCTATGGCTACACCTTC.

The chain couples TRBV7-3 to TRBJ2-2, with D perhaps TRBD1 (6 bases). The CDR3 is 16 residues long. CDR1 is SGHTA and CDR2 is FQGTGA in the germline V gene. V was cut by 5 bases and J by 2 bases, with 15 bases left in between. The CDR3 is CASSLQGRGNTGELFF. The CDR3 DNA is TGTGCCAGCAGCCTACAGGGTAGGGGAAACACCGGGGAGCTGTTTTTT.

The V and J genes are TRBV4-1 and TRBJ1-1; 8 bases align to TRBD1. V shed 3 bases, J shed 7 bases, and the junction held 7 bases outside the gene matches. Germline loops: CDR1 MGHRA, CDR2 YSYEKL. This CDR3 has 14 residues. The CDR3 region is CASSQRIQGVEAFF. CDR3 nucleotide sequence: TGCGCCAGCAGCCAGCGAATACAGGGGGTTGAAGCTTTCTTT.

This chain connects TRBV12-5 to TRBJ2-7; the D gene is possibly TRBD1 (6 bases). V lost 7 bases, J lost 0 bases, and 10 bases lay in between. Germline CDR1 reads LGHNT; CDR2 reads FRNRAP. The CDR3 length is 13 residues. The DNA of the CDR3 is TGTGCTAGTGAATCGGACAGCTCCTACGAGCAGTACTTC. Translation gives CASESDSSYEQYF.

CDR3 loop: CASSFGGATEAFF. CDR3 coding DNA: TGCGCCAGCAGCTTTGGGGGAGCCACTGAAGCTTTCTTT. This chain uses TRBV5-1 with TRBJ1-1; D is perhaps TRBD1 (5 bases). CDR1 and CDR2 from the germline V gene are SGHRS and YFSETQ. CDR3 length: 13 amino acids. V lost 2 bases and J 4 bases, leaving 9 bases between the germline ends.

This clone was detected a few times. Different DNA sequences within this sample yield the same CDR3. J is TRBJ1-1 and V is TRBV5-1; D gene ambiguous. Trimming removed 5 bases from V and 1 base from J, with 9 bases in between. The length of the CDR3 is 13 residues. The germline V gene has CDR1 SGHRS and CDR2 YFSETQ. CDR3 loop: CASSPDGNTEAFF. CDR3 DNA sequence: TGCGCCAGCAGTCCGGACGGGAACACTGAAGCTTTCTTT.

Only one count was recorded for this clone. The J gene is TRBJ2-1, the V gene TRBV3-1 (or the pseudogene TRBV3-2); 13 bases fit TRBD2. V lost 5 bases to trimming and J lost 6 bases; unmatched junction nucleotides: 4. The CDR3 extends over 15 amino acids. Germline assignment: CDR1 LGHDT and CDR2 YNNKEL (reference sequence). CDR3 in amino acids: CASSGLAGVFNEQFF. For the CDR3, the DNA is TGTGCCAGCAGCGGACTAGCGGGAGTTTTCAATGAGCAGTTCTTC.

The count of this clone is one. The same CDR3 also results from other DNA sequences found in this sample. The J gene is TRBJ1-2, the V gene TRBV5-6; 10 nucleotides match TRBD1. Germline V CDR1 and CDR2: SGHDT, YYEEEE. The CDR3 consists of 14 residues. V shed 0 bases, J shed 8 bases, and the junction held 4 bases outside the gene matches. CDR3 DNA sequence: TGTGCCAGCAGCTTGGGACAGGGGGCGCGCGGCTACACCTTC. It codes for CASSLGQGARGYTF.

The chain is built from TRBV2 and TRBJ2-1; 9 bases are a match to TRBD1. The germline gives CDR1 SNHLY, CDR2 FYNNEI. This CDR3 region has 13 residues. The trim removed 6 bases at V and 8 bases at J, leaving 5 bases unmatched. The CDR3 is CASRGTGFHEQFF. The CDR3 DNA is TGTGCCAGCAGGGGGACAGGGTTCCATGAGCAGTTCTTC.

The chain couples TRBV5-4 to TRBJ2-7; tentatively, D is TRBD1 or TRBD2 (5 bases each). The CDR3 is 15 amino acids. CDR1 and CDR2 (germline): SGHNT, YYREEE (reference sequence). Trimming stripped 1 base from V and 1 base from J, with 12 bases between. The CDR3 coding sequence is TGTGCCAGCAGCTTGATGGGGACGGGATCCTACGAGCAGTACTTC. Encoded protein: CASSLMGTGSYEQYF.

In DNA form, the CDR3 reads TGTGCCAGCAGTGAGGCCTCACCGGCGGAGGACGAGCAGTACTTC. Protein: CASSEASPAEDEQYF. The chain combines TRBV6-1 with TRBJ2-7; a possible D gene is TRBD2 (5 bases). Germline V gene sequence: CDR1 MNHNS, CDR2 SASEGT. Trimming pared 3 bases from V and 5 bases from J, leaving 17 bases between. The CDR3 has 15 amino acids.

The chain joins TRBV27 to TRBJ1-2; D call uncertain. Germline V gene data show CDR1 as MNHEY and CDR2 as SMNVEV (reference sequence). Trimming took 5 bases from V and 3 from J, leaving 10 bases between them. The CDR3 has 13 residues. The CDR3 region has the DNA TGTGCCAGCAGTAAGGAGTTGGACTATGGCTACACCTTC. Protein: CASSKELDYGYTF.

The chain joins TRBV19 to TRBJ2-1; the D gene is possibly TRBD1 (8 bases). Between the trimmed V and J ends, which lost 5 bases and 15 bases, there was a span of 23 bases. The CDR3 has 14 amino acids. CDR1 and CDR2 from the germline V gene are LNHDA and SQIVND (reference sequence). CDR3 coding DNA: TGTGCCAGTAGTCAGCCAGGGGGCGTGGGGGGGACGTTCTTC. It is translated as CASSQPGGVGGTFF.

V and J are TRBV7-9 and TRBJ1-2; 7 positions agree with TRBD1. CDR3 size: 14 residues. Germline CDR1 and CDR2: SEHNR and FQNEAQ (reference sequence). The V segment lost 1 base and the J segment 4 bases; nucleotides outside the gene matches: 3. CDR3 nucleotides: TGTGCCAGCAGCTTAGAACAGGGGAGCTATGGCTACACCTTC. It encodes CASSLEQGSYGYTF.

A word on this clone: The sample has other DNA sequences that encode this CDR3 too. The chain has TRBV29-1 and TRBJ1-5; D gene unclear. The V and J ends lost 4 bases and 4 bases respectively, with 8 bases between them. The V gene's germline CDR1 is SQVTM and CDR2 ANQGSEA. The CDR3 runs to 12 residues. CDR3 nucleotides: TGCAGCGTTGGTCAAGGGAATCAGCCCCAGCATTTT. Residues: CSVGQGNQPQHF.

About this clone: The sample has other DNA sequences that encode this CDR3 too. The chain carries TRBV6-5 and TRBJ2-7, with 7 bases that match TRBD1. The CDR3 is made up of 13 amino acids. The trim removed 8 bases at V and 3 bases at J, leaving 7 bases unmatched. CDR1 and CDR2 (germline): MNHEY, SVGAGI. The CDR3 bases are TGTGCCAGCCGAAGGGACAGAAACTACGAGCAGTACTTC. This sequence encodes CASRRDRNYEQYF.

The chain has TRBV6-1 and TRBJ2-7, with 9 bases lining up with TRBD2. The CDR3 sequence is 16 residues long. Germline values: CDR1 MNHNS, CDR2 SASEGT. V lost 3 bases and J lost 7; bases outside the gene matches: 13. The CDR3 sequence is CASSDPGLARVGEQYF. Written as DNA, the CDR3 is TGTGCCAGCAGTGATCCGGGACTAGCAAGGGTAGGGGAGCAGTACTTC.

The rearrangement uses TRBV7-8 and TRBJ2-1, with 8 bases matching TRBD1. V shed 1 base and J 2 bases; nucleotides not matched to a gene: 10. The germline V gene has CDR1 SGHVS and CDR2 FQNEAQ. CDR3 length: 18 residues. The CDR3: CASSLGQGARFAYNEQFF. The CDR3 DNA reads as TGTGCCAGCAGCTTAGGGCAGGGGGCAAGATTCGCCTACAATGAGCAGTTCTTC. The full variable domain, in which reference TRBV7-8 and TRBJ2-1 provide the parts outside the CDR3, is GAGVSQSPRYKVAKRGQDVALRCDPISGHVSLFWYQQALGQGPEFLTYFQNEAQLDKSGLPSDRFFAERPEGSVSTLKIQRTQQEDSAVYLCASSLGQGARFAYNEQFFGPGTRLTVL.

The chain couples TRBV11-2 to TRBJ2-1, with 11 bases matching TRBD2. CDR1 and CDR2 from the germline V gene are SGHAT and FQNNGV. The CDR3 is made up of 14 amino acids. V lost 4 bases to trimming and J lost 7 bases; unmatched junction nucleotides: 3. The CDR3 protein is CASSSLAGVNEQFF. CDR3 DNA: TGTGCCAGCAGCTCACTAGCGGGAGTGAATGAGCAGTTCTTC.

This rearrangement joins TRBV7-6 to TRBJ2-2; no clear D. V shed 5 bases and J shed 0 bases, with 16 bases lying between them. CDR1 is SGHVS, CDR2 FNYEAQ, per germline. The length of the CDR3 is 17 residues. Here the CDR3 DNA reads TGTGCCAGCAGCCCCTTCATAGATACAGCGAACACCGGGGAGCTGTTTTTT. Its translation: CASSPFIDTANTGELFF.

The rearrangement links TRBV7-9 to TRBJ1-5; tentative D call: TRBD1 (5 bases). This CDR3 is 15 amino acids long. V gave up 4 bases and J gave up 3 bases, with 13 bases separating them. Germline assignment: CDR1 SEHNR and CDR2 FQNEAQ (reference sequence). The CDR3 sequence is CASSSLGGVNQPQHF. DNA of the CDR3: TGTGCCAGCAGCTCCTTGGGGGGGGTCAATCAGCCCCAGCATTTT.

The V gene is TRBV5-4, the J gene TRBJ2-7; TRBD2 matches at 9 bases. CDR3 size: 13 residues. Germline V gives CDR1 SGHNT, CDR2 YYREEE (reference sequence). With 3 bases clipped from V and 6 bases from J, the junction kept 4 bases outside the gene matches. The CDR3 region is CASSSGLAPEQYF. For the CDR3, the DNA is TGTGCCAGCAGCTCGGGACTAGCACCCGAGCAGTACTTC.

The V and J genes are TRBV7-2 and TRBJ2-7, with TRBD2 matching over 10 bases. J lost 1 base, V lost 0 bases, and 9 bases had no gene match. CDR3 length: 18 amino acids. Germline V gene lookup returns CDR1 SGHTA and CDR2 FQGNSA. This chain's CDR3 is CASSLALPLAGTSYEQYF. CDR3 nucleotides: TGTGCCAGCAGCTTAGCGCTACCACTAGCGGGGACTTCCTACGAGCAGTACTTC. The variable domain in full, with the rest retrieved from reference TRBV7-2 and TRBJ2-7, is GAGVSQSPSNKVTEKGKDVELRCDPISGHTALYWYRQSLGQGLEFLIYFQGNSAPDKSGLPSDRFSAERTGGSVSTLTIQRTQQEDSAVYLCASSLALPLAGTSYEQYFGPGTRLTVT.

V is TRBV5-1 and J is TRBJ1-1; 8 nucleotides align to TRBD1. The V gene's germline CDR1 is SGHRS and CDR2 YFSETQ. This CDR3 is built from 14 residues. With V trimmed by 4 bases and J by 5 bases, 7 bases remained unmatched. This CDR3 reads CASSTQGARTEAFF. The CDR3 DNA is TGCGCCAGCAGCACTCAGGGGGCGAGAACTGAAGCTTTCTTT.

The chain uses TRBV6-5 and TRBJ2-3; D is unclear. Germline CDR1 is MNHEY and CDR2 is SVGAGI. The germline V and J ends were trimmed by 8 bases and 2 bases, with 11 bases remaining between them. The CDR3 extends over 13 amino acids. The CDR3 spells CASRTAVTDTQYF. The CDR3 DNA reads as TGTGCCAGCCGCACAGCCGTCACAGATACGCAGTATTTT.